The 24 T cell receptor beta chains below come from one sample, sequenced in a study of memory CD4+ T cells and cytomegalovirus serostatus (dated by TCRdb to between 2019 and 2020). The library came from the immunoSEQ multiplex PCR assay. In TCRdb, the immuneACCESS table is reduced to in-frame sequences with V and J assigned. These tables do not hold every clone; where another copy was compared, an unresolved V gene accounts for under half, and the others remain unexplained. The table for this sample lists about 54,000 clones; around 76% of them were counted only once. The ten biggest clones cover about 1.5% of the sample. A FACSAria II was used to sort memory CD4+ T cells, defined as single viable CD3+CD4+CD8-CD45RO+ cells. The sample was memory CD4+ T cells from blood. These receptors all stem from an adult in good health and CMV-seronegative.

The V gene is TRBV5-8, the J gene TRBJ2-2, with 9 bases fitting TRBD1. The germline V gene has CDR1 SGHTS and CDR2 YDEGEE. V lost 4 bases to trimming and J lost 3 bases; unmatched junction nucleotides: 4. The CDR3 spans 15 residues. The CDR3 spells CASSVGTGHTGELFF. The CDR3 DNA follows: TGTGCCAGCAGCGTCGGGACAGGGCACACCGGGGAGCTGTTTTTT. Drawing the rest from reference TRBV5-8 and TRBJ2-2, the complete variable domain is EAGVTQSPTHLIKTRGQQATLRCSPISGHTSVYWYQQALGLGLQFLLWYDEGEERNRGNFPPRFSGRQFPNYSSELNVNALELEDSALYLCASSVGTGHTGELFFGEGSRLTVL.

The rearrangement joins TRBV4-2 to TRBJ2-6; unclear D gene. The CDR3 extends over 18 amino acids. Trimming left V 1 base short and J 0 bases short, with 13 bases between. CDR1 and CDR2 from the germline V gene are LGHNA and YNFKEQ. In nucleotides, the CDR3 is TGTGCCAGCAGCCAAGTCCGTCCGGGCAGCTCTGGGGCCAACGTCCTGACTTTC. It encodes CASSQVRPGSSGANVLTF.

Here the CDR3 reads CASSYYRGGRVSEQYF. The CDR3 DNA reads TGTGCCAGCAGTTACTATAGGGGCGGGAGGGTCTCCGAGCAGTACTTC. The rearrangement uses TRBV6-5 and TRBJ2-7; 9 nucleotides match TRBD2. Germline trimming cut 1 base from V and 6 bases from J; bases unmatched to any gene: 10. The CDR3 consists of 16 residues. Germline lookup yields CDR1 MNHEY and CDR2 SVGAGI.

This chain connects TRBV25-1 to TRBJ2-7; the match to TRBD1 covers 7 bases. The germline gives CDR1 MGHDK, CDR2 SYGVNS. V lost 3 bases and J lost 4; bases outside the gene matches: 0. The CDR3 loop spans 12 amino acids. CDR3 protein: CASSDRGYEQYF. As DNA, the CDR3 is TGTGCCAGCAGTGACAGGGGGTACGAGCAGTACTTC.

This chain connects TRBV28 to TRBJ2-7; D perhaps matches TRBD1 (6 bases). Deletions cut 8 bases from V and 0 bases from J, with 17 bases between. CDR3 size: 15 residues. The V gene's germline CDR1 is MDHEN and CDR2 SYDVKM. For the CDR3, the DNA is TGTGCCAGCCCCCCTTCCTCACAGGGCTCCTACGAGCAGTACTTC. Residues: CASPPSSQGSYEQYF.

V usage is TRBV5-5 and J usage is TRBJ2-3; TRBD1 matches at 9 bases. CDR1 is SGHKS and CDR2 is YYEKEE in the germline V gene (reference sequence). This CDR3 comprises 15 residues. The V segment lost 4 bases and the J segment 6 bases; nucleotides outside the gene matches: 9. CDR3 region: CASSAGTGRLDTQYF. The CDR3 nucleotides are TGTGCCAGCAGCGCCGGGACAGGGAGGTTGGATACGCAGTATTTT.

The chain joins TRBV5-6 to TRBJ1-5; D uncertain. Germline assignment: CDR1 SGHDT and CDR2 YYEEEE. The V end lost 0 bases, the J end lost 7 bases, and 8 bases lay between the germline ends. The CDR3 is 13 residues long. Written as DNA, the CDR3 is TGTGCCAGCAGCTTGGCAGTAGGGCAGCCCCAGCATTTT. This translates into CASSLAVGQPQHF.

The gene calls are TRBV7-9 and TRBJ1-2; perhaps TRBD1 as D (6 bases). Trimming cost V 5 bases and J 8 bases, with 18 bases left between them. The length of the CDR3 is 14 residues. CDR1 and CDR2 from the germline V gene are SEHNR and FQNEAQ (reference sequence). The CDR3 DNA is TGTGCCAGCAGCCTAGGGGGGGAGAGGCGCGGCTACACCTTC. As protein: CASSLGGERRGYTF. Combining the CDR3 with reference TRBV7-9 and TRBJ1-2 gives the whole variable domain DTGVSQNPRHKITKRGQNVTFRCDPISEHNRLYWYRQTLGQGPEFLTYFQNEAQLEKSRLLSDRFSAERPKGSFSTLEIQRTEQGDSAMYLCASSLGGERRGYTFGSGTRLTVV.

CDR3 bases: TGTGCCAGCAGCCAGCCGGGACAGGGCTACGAGCAGTACTTC. Translated: CASSQPGQGYEQYF. The chain joins TRBV5-4 to TRBJ2-7, with TRBD1 matching 9 bases. Looked up from germline, CDR1 is SGHNT and CDR2 is YYREEE (reference sequence). With V trimmed by 4 bases and J by 3 bases, 5 bases remained unmatched. The CDR3 is 14 amino acids.

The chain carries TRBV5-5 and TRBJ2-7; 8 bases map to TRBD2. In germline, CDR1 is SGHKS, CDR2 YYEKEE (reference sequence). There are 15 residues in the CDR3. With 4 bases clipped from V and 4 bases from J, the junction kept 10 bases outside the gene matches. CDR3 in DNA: TGTGCCAGCAGCACCGGAGAGCGGGAGATTTACGAGCAGTACTTC. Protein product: CASSTGEREIYEQYF.

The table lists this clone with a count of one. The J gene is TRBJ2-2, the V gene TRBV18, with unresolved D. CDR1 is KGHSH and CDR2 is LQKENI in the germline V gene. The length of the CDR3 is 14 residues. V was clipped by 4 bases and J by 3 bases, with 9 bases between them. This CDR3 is CASSRKVDTGELFF. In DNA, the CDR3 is TGTGCCAGCTCACGCAAGGTGGACACCGGGGAGCTGTTTTTT.

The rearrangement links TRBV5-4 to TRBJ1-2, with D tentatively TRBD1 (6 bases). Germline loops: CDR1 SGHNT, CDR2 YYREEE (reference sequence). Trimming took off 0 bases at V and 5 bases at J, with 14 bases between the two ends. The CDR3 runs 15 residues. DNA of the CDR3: TGTGCCAGCAGCTTGGGTACAGGGCAGGGGTATGGCTACACCTTC. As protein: CASSLGTGQGYGYTF.

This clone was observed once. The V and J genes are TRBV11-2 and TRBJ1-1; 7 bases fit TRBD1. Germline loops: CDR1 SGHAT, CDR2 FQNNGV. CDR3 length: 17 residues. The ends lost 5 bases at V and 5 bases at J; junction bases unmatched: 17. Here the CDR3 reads CASSTRQGGNTGTEAFF. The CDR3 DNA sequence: TGTGCCAGCAGCACACGACAGGGCGGCAACACAGGAACTGAAGCTTTCTTT.

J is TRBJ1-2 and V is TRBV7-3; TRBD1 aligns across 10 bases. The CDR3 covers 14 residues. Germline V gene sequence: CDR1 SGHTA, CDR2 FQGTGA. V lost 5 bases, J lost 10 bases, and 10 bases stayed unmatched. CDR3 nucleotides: TGTGCCAGCAGCCGCTTCGCCGGGACAGGGGACTACACCTTC. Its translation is CASSRFAGTGDYTF.

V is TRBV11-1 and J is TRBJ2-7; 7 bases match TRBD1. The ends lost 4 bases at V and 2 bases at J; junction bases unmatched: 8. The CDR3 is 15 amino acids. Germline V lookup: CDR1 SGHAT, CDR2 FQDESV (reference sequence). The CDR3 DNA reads TGTGCCAGCAGCTCACCGGACAGGAAGGCCTACGAGCAGTACTTC. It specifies CASSSPDRKAYEQYF.

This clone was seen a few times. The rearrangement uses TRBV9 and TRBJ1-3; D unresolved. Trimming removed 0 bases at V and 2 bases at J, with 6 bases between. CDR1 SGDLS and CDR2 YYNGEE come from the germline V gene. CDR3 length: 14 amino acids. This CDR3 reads CASSVDPTGNTIYF. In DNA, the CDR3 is TGTGCCAGCAGCGTAGACCCTACTGGAAACACCATATATTTT.

CDR3 in amino acids: CSVEEGATDTQYF. The DNA for the CDR3 is TGCAGCGTTGAAGAAGGTGCGACAGATACGCAGTATTTT. The chain employs TRBV29-1 and TRBJ2-3; D call uncertain. CDR1 is SQVTM, CDR2 ANQGSEA, per germline. This CDR3 has 13 amino acids. V lost 0 bases to trimming and J lost 3 bases, with 7 bases between them.

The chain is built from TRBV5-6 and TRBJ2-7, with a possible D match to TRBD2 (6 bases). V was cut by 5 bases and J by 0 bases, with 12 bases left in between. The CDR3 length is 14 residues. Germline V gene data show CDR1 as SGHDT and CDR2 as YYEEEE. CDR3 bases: TGTGCCAGCAGGGTCGCCGGGAGCTCCTACGAGCAGTACTTC. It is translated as CASRVAGSSYEQYF.

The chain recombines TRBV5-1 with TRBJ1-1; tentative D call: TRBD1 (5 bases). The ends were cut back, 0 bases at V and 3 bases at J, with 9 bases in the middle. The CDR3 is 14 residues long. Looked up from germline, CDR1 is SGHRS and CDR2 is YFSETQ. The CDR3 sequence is CASSLGQLYTEAFF. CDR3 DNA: TGCGCCAGCAGCTTGGGACAGCTTTACACTGAAGCTTTCTTT.

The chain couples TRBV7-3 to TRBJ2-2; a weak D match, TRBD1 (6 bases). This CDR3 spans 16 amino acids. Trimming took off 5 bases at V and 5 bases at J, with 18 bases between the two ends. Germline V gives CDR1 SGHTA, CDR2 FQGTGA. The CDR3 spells CASSLLGARGTGELFF. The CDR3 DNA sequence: TGTGCCAGCAGCCTGTTGGGGGCCCGGGGAACCGGGGAGCTGTTTTTT.

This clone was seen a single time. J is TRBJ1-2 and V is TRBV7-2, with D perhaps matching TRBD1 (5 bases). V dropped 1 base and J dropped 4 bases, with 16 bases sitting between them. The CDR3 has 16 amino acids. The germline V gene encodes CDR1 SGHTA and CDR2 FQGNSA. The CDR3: CASSLVGTQRGYGYTF. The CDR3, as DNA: TGTGCCAGCAGCTTAGTGGGGACTCAAAGGGGCTATGGCTACACCTTC. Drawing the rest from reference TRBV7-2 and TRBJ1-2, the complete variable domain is GAGVSQSPSNKVTEKGKDVELRCDPISGHTALYWYRQSLGQGLEFLIYFQGNSAPDKSGLPSDRFSAERTGGSVSTLTIQRTQQEDSAVYLCASSLVGTQRGYGYTFGSGTRLTVV.

The CDR3 coding sequence is TGTGCCAGCACCGAGGACCTCCAATCTGGAAACACCATATATTTT. Translating it yields CASTEDLQSGNTIYF. The chain joins TRBV27 to TRBJ1-3; D gene unclear. V lost 7 bases to trimming and J lost 1 base, with 14 bases between them. This CDR3 region has 15 residues. The germline V gene encodes CDR1 MNHEY and CDR2 SMNVEV (reference sequence).

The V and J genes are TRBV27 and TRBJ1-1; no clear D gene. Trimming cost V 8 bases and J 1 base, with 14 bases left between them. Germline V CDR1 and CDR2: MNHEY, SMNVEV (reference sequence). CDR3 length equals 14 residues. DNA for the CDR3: TGTGCCAGCTCCACTGGGCCAGGGAACACTGAAGCTTTCTTT. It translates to CASSTGPGNTEAFF.

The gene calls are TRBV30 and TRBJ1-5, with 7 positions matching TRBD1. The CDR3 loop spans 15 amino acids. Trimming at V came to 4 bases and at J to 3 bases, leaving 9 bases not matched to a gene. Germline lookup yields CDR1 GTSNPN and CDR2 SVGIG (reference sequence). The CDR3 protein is CAWNPIDRDNQPQHF. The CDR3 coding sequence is TGTGCCTGGAACCCGATTGACAGGGACAATCAGCCCCAGCATTTT. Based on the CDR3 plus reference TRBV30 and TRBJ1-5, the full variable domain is SQTIHQWPATLVQPVGSPLSLECTVEGTSNPNLYWYRQAAGRGLQLLFYSVGIGQISSEVPQNLSASRPQDRQFILSSKKLLLSDSGFYLCAWNPIDRDNQPQHFGDGTRLSIL.